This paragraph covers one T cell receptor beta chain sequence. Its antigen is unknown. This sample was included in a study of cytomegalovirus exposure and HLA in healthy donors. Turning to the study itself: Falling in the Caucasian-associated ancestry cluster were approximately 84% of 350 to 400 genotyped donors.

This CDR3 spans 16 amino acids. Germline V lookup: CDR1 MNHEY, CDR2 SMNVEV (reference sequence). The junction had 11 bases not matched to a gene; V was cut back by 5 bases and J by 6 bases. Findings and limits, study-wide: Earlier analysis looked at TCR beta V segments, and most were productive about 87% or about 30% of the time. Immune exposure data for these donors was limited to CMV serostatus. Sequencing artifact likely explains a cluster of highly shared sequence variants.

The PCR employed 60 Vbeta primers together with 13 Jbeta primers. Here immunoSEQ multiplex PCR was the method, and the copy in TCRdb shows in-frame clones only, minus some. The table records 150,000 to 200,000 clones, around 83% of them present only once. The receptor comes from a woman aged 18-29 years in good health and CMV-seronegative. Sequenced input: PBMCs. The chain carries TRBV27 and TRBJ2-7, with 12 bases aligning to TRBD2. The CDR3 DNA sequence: TGTGCCAGCAGTAGCCTCGGACTAGCGGGGAATGGCGAGCAGTACTTC. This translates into CASSSLGLAGNGEQYF.